This paragraph covers one T cell receptor (beta chain) sequence. The record originates from a study of blood T cell repertoires in COVID-19. Study-wide background: Acute and convalescent COVID-19 samples came from the United States, Italy and Spain. Sources were T cells, B-cell-depleted T cells, or PBMCs; the material itself was cDNA or gDNA.

How the authors handled the data: Reference gene primer amplification gave estimated nucleated cell counts. Assay used: immunoSEQ multiplex PCR; TCRdb lists only in-frame clones, some missing. The DNA was the basis for D and trimming; V, J and clone size are from that table. Among some 43,000 clones, over 80% were seen once, and the ten largest hold 15%. V was cut by 3 bases and J by 7 bases, with 13 bases left in between. Germline V gene sequence: CDR1 SGHTA, CDR2 FQGNSA. This CDR3 is built from 14 residues. This TCR came from a man aged 55-75 years with active COVID-19. Source material: peripheral blood. The gene calls are TRBV7-2 and TRBJ2-4; D is possibly TRBD2 (6 bases). The CDR3 protein is CASSFLGTLNIQYF. CDR3 DNA: TGTGCCAGCAGCTTTCTCGGGACTCTCAACATTCAGTACTTC.